The 9 T cell receptor beta chains presented below share a single source sample, sequenced in a study of cytomegalovirus exposure and HLA in healthy donors. The PCR made use of 60 Vbeta and 13 Jbeta primers. Generated by immunoSEQ multiplex PCR, the TCRdb table keeps only in-frame clones and is missing some. The sample includes around 150,000 clones, roughly 77% of them seen just once. Specimen: PBMCs. The receptors were gathered from a man in his thirties or forties in good health and CMV-seropositive.

The chain has TRBV2 and TRBJ2-5, with TRBD2 matching 14 bases. CDR1 and CDR2 (germline): SNHLY, FYNNEI. After removal of 6 bases from V and 4 bases from J, the junction contained 4 bases not matched to a gene. This CDR3 contains 15 residues. This chain's CDR3 is CASSRLAGGLETQYF. The CDR3 nucleotides are TGTGCCAGCAGCAGACTAGCGGGGGGGCTAGAGACCCAGTACTTC.

The V call is TRBV27, the J call TRBJ2-3; TRBD1 aligns across 8 bases. The germline V gene encodes CDR1 MNHEY and CDR2 SMNVEV (reference sequence). This CDR3 contains 15 residues. V dropped 5 bases and J dropped 8; count of bases not matched to a gene: 12. The CDR3 here is CASSPVGQGSVTQYF. CDR3 DNA: TGTGCCAGCAGTCCCGTCGGACAGGGCTCGGTTACGCAGTATTTT.

The table lists this clone with a few counts. This CDR3 reads CASSVGDRAYNSPLHF. As DNA, the CDR3 is TGTGCCAGCAGCGTAGGGGACAGGGCCTATAATTCACCCCTCCACTTT. This sequence joins TRBV9 and TRBJ1-6, with TRBD1 matching over 9 bases. The J segment lost 2 bases and the V segment lost 0 bases, leaving 0 bases of the junction unmatched. Per germline, CDR1 SGDLS and CDR2 YYNGEE. The CDR3 has 16 amino acids.

J is TRBJ2-2 and V is TRBV4-2; 10 bases agree with TRBD1. Trimming removed 4 bases from V and 4 bases from J; junction bases left unmatched: 6. Germline CDR1 LGHNA, CDR2 YNFKEQ. CDR3 length: 16 amino acids. As DNA, the CDR3 is TGTGCCAGCAGCCCCCGGGACAGGGGTCCCACCGGGGAGCTGTTTTTT. Its protein is CASSPRDRGPTGELFF.

The gene calls are TRBV5-1 and TRBJ2-7; 7 nucleotides match TRBD1. V trimming: 4 bases; J trimming: 4 bases; junction bases outside the gene matches: 8. This CDR3 comprises 14 residues. The germline gives CDR1 SGHRS, CDR2 YFSETQ. The CDR3 DNA follows: TGCGCCAGCAGCCGAATCTCACAGGGGTACGAGCAGTACTTC. Translated: CASSRISQGYEQYF.

The chain carries TRBV5-1 and TRBJ1-1; 7 nucleotides align to TRBD1. The germline V gene has CDR1 SGHRS and CDR2 YFSETQ. J was trimmed by 5 bases and V by 4 bases; bases with no gene match: 8. The CDR3 extends over 14 amino acids. The CDR3, as DNA: TGCGCCAGCAGCCTTGACCCGGACAGGACTGAAGCTTTCTTT. This codes for CASSLDPDRTEAFF.

This sequence joins TRBV10-3 and TRBJ1-3; D remains ambiguous. The CDR3 length is 16 residues. CDR1 ENHRY and CDR2 SYGVKD come from the germline V gene. V lost 0 bases and J 1 base, leaving 10 bases between the germline ends. CDR3 region: CAISESPGRSGNTIYF. The CDR3, as DNA: TGTGCCATCAGTGAGTCACCCGGGAGATCTGGAAACACCATATATTTT.

V gene TRBV5-1 combines with J gene TRBJ1-1; 9 bases match TRBD1. The CDR3 is 15 residues long. CDR1 and CDR2 from the germline V gene are SGHRS and YFSETQ. The junction had 6 bases not matched to a gene; V was cut back by 3 bases and J by 3 bases. CDR3 residues: CASSWTGEEYTEAFF. Written as DNA, the CDR3 is TGCGCCAGCAGCTGGACAGGGGAGGAGTACACTGAAGCTTTCTTT.

The chain combines TRBV7-6 with TRBJ2-7, with TRBD1 matching 11 bases. The CDR3 extends over 14 amino acids. J gave up 7 bases and V 5 bases, and 7 bases lay outside the gene matches. CDR1 is SGHVS, CDR2 FNYEAQ, per germline. CDR3 sequence reads: CASSRGQGAFEQYF. The CDR3 DNA follows: TGTGCCAGCAGCCGTGGACAGGGGGCGTTTGAGCAGTACTTC.